Sequencing of this T cell receptor beta chain was carried out in a study of early T cells in non-severe SARS-CoV-2 infection (dated by TCRdb to the early 2020s). Concerning the study at large: Because TCR sequencing relied on bulk RNA taken from unsorted whole blood, pairing of alpha and beta chains was not possible. The paper's findings and limits, for the study overall: VDJdb matching was skewed toward anti-spike CD8 responses, so virus-specific expansions were likely underestimated and private and CD4 specificities were missed.

On this clonotype itself: Its antigen remains unidentified. Within one base of it there is no much larger clone, and no base qualities were kept.

This was a case-control study nested in a cohort of healthcare workers in London, UK, who had nasopharyngeal swab PCR tests and blood samples taken every week. Between 23 and 31 March 2020, the week of the UK lockdown, healthcare workers were enrolled and then followed up weekly for as long as 16 weeks. Library generation was performed with 5' RACE. TCRdb lists the instrument as NextSeq 500. The TCR library protocol attached unique molecular identifiers to individual cDNA molecules to correct for sequencing error and PCR bias. Both TCR alpha and beta chains were sequenced, and tight co-correlation was observed between alpha and beta sequence abundances in each sample. As for the original processing: V gene, J gene and CDR3 annotation of TCR sequences was performed with Decombinator V4. Expanded TCRs were defined as changing significantly between any two time points under a Poisson model with p below 0.0001. TCR abundances were normalised to the total number of TCRs sequenced in each sample and reported as counts per million. A search of VDJdb, accessed on 1 November 2021, was run for TCRs annotated to CMV, EBV and SARS-CoV-2, with TCRs annotated for multiple antigens excluded. TCRdb applied fastp at Q25 and MiXCR to the public reads, then kept only in-frame beta chains. A single entry per CDR3 protein holds the most common genes and DNA from its merged rows. TCRdb assigned the V and J calls; the authors' analysis was not used. The sample records 68,000 or so distinct CDR3 sequences, roughly 10% of which are singletons. The ten biggest clones cover approximately 5.9% of the sample.

The sequence was obtained from an adult who was a healthcare worker with PCR-confirmed SARS-CoV-2 infection or an uninfected control (not recorded which). The specimen sequenced was whole blood.

In nucleotides, the sequence is TGTGCCAGCAGTTTGGGGGACCCCGGCACAGATACGCAGTATTTT. The resulting protein is CASSLGDPGTDTQYF. This chain is built from TRBV28 and TRBJ2-3; the D gene is tentatively TRBD1 or TRBD2, each matching 5 bases. There are 15 amino acids in the CDR3, from cysteine to phenylalanine inclusive. CDR3 DNA only is kept here, 45 bases in frame from base 1. V is clipped by 3 bases and J by 1 base, and the sequence between their germline boundaries is 11 bases long. The germline V gene supplies CDR1 MDHEN and CDR2 SYDVKM.